What follows are 18 T cell receptor beta chains derived from one specimen sequenced in a study of T cell responses to AZD1222 COVID-19 vaccine listed by TCRdb under 2021. The protocol used for the library was the immunoSEQ multiplex PCR assay. TCRdb provides this immuneACCESS table in a form limited to in-frame rearrangements. Some clones are lacking; in checked studies, under half of them reflect an unresolved V gene, and why the rest are absent is not known. The sample data list more than 100,000 clones, and 91% of these were observed just once. The ten largest account for 45% of the sample. The time point label on this specimen signifies: baseline before first vaccination. The specimen was peripheral blood, collected on day 0 of AZD1222 vaccination. These receptors all come from an adult in good health.

The V and J genes are TRBV6-4 and TRBJ2-1; 9 bases fit TRBD2. Germline assignment: CDR1 MRHNA and CDR2 SNTAGT. J was trimmed by 5 bases and V by 3 bases; bases with no gene match: 5. The CDR3 contains 15 residues. CDR3 loop: CASSEGGGGHNEQFF. The CDR3 nucleotides read TGTGCCAGCAGTGAGGGCGGGGGGGGCCACAATGAGCAGTTCTTC.

V usage is TRBV11-2 and J usage is TRBJ2-2; D not certain. With 7 bases removed from V and 4 bases from J, the gap between germline ends came to 19 bases. The CDR3 has 16 amino acids. Germline V lookup: CDR1 SGHAT, CDR2 FQNNGV. DNA for the CDR3: TGTGCCAGCACCCCAACCCTCCCGAGGAGCACCGGGGAGCTGTTTTTT. Its protein is CASTPTLPRSTGELFF.

The table lists this clone with a few counts. The chain joins TRBV9 to TRBJ2-3; D is undetermined. The CDR3 has 17 amino acids. Trimming took off 6 bases at V and 2 bases at J, with 22 bases between the two ends. Germline V gives CDR1 SGDLS, CDR2 YYNGEE. This chain's CDR3 is CASTLWEQITHTDTQYF. The CDR3 region has the DNA TGTGCCAGCACCCTATGGGAACAAATAACCCACACAGATACGCAGTATTTT.

The genes are TRBV2 and TRBJ1-1; 10 bases align to TRBD1. Germline lookup yields CDR1 SNHLY and CDR2 FYNNEI. The CDR3 is made up of 12 amino acids. V dropped 8 bases and J dropped 7; count of bases not matched to a gene: 4. As DNA, the CDR3 is TGTGCCAGCGGGGACAGGGGAAATGAAGCTTTCTTT. Translation gives CASGDRGNEAFF.

The chain is built from TRBV19 and TRBJ2-1; D gene ambiguous. Trimming stripped 3 bases from V and 4 bases from J, with 7 bases between. The CDR3 is 13 amino acids. Germline V lookup: CDR1 LNHDA, CDR2 SQIVND (reference sequence). The CDR3 is CASSISGYNEQFF. CDR3 nucleotide sequence: TGTGCCAGTAGTATTTCAGGTTACAATGAGCAGTTCTTC.

The rearrangement uses TRBV28 and TRBJ1-1; no clear D gene. V was cut by 8 bases and J by 0 bases, with 19 bases left in between. Germline V gene lookup returns CDR1 MDHEN and CDR2 SYDVKM. The CDR3 consists of 16 residues. CDR3 bases: TGTGCCAGCTTCAGCGGGGTATTCGATCTGAACACTGAAGCTTTCTTT. It codes for CASFSGVFDLNTEAFF.

The chain joins TRBV5-4 to TRBJ1-6; 9 bases are shared with TRBD1. V lost 4 bases, J lost 8 bases, and 10 bases stayed unmatched. CDR1 and CDR2 (germline): SGHNT, YYREEE (reference sequence). This CDR3 comprises 16 residues. The CDR3 bases are TGTGCCAGCAGCGACCTCTACAGGGGGCCAGATTCACCCCTCCACTTT. Its translation: CASSDLYRGPDSPLHF. The whole variable domain, remainder taken from reference TRBV5-4 and TRBJ1-6, is ETGVTQSPTHLIKTRGQQVTLRCSSQSGHNTVSWYQQALGQGPQFIFQYYREEENGRGNFPPRFSGLQFPNYSSELNVNALELDDSALYLCASSDLYRGPDSPLHFGNGTRLTVT.

The chain uses TRBV7-2 and TRBJ2-3; 9 bases fit TRBD2. This CDR3 is built from 16 residues. The V gene end was trimmed by 3 bases and the J gene end by 6 bases; junction bases not matched to a gene: 10. Germline values: CDR1 SGHTA, CDR2 FQGNSA. Here the CDR3 reads CASSFLAGSRRDTQYF. The CDR3 DNA is TGTGCCAGCAGCTTTCTAGCGGGGTCCCGAAGGGATACGCAGTATTTT.

For the CDR3, the DNA is TGTGCCAGCAAGAAAACTGGGACAGCCTCCTCCGGGGAGCTGTTTTTT. This translates into CASKKTGTASSGELFF. The chain has TRBV3-1 (or the pseudogene TRBV3-2) and TRBJ2-2; TRBD1 aligns across 7 bases. In germline, CDR1 is LGHDT, CDR2 YNNKEL (reference sequence). This CDR3 comprises 16 residues. The junction had 14 bases not matched to a gene; V was cut back by 7 bases and J by 6 bases.

In the case of this clone: Other DNA sequences in the sample encode the same CDR3. The chain recombines TRBV7-9 with TRBJ2-3; TRBD2 might be the D (6 bases). The CDR3 is made up of 14 amino acids. Germline-derived CDR1 and CDR2 are SEHNR and FQNEAQ (reference sequence). V was pared by 3 bases and J by 0 bases, with 7 bases between. The CDR3 here is CASSLGTSTDTQYF. In nucleotides, the CDR3 is TGTGCCAGCAGCTTGGGGACTAGCACAGATACGCAGTATTTT.

The rearrangement uses TRBV20-1 and TRBJ2-7; TRBD2 might be the D (5 bases). Germline V lookup: CDR1 DFQATT, CDR2 SNEGSKA (reference sequence). The length of the CDR3 is 13 residues. Trimming cost V 6 bases and J 7 bases, with 19 bases left between them. The CDR3 sequence: CSASPPHPGEQYF. The CDR3 coding sequence is TGCAGTGCCAGTCCCCCCCATCCGGGAGAGCAGTACTTC.

The V gene is TRBV11-1, the J gene TRBJ1-2; 10 bases agree with TRBD1. The CDR3 contains 15 residues. V shed 2 bases and J 6 bases; nucleotides not matched to a gene: 6. Germline V gene lookup returns CDR1 SGHAT and CDR2 FQDESV (reference sequence). CDR3 DNA sequence: TGTGCCAGCAGCTTAAGATTCGGGACAGGGGATGGCTACACCTTC. It translates to CASSLRFGTGDGYTF.

The V gene is TRBV5-1, the J gene TRBJ2-7; 9 nucleotides align to TRBD1. V was clipped by 4 bases and J by 3 bases; unmatched bases: 2. Germline assignment: CDR1 SGHRS and CDR2 YFSETQ. CDR3 length: 13 amino acids. This CDR3 is CASSKGQGYEQYF. The CDR3 region has the DNA TGCGCCAGCAGCAAGGGACAGGGCTACGAGCAGTACTTC.

The gene calls are TRBV7-3 and TRBJ1-1; TRBD1 matches 7 bases. V dropped 6 bases and J dropped 3; count of bases not matched to a gene: 7. CDR3 length: 14 amino acids. Per germline, CDR1 SGHTA and CDR2 FQGTGA. CDR3 sequence (DNA): TGTGCCAGCAGGGTCGACAGGGAGGACACTGAAGCTTTCTTT. Residues: CASRVDREDTEAFF.

The V gene is TRBV19, the J gene TRBJ2-2; TRBD2 matches 7 bases. CDR1 LNHDA and CDR2 SQIVND come from the germline V gene (reference sequence). This CDR3 has 14 residues. The trim removed 7 bases at V and 0 bases at J, leaving 2 bases unmatched. CDR3 sequence: CASMRETNTGELFF. In DNA, the CDR3 is TGTGCCAGTATGCGGGAGACGAACACCGGGGAGCTGTTTTTT.

The rearrangement links TRBV7-2 to TRBJ2-5; D gene unclear. CDR1 is SGHTA, CDR2 FQGNSA, per germline. The CDR3 spans 13 residues. V was shortened by 4 bases and J by 2 bases, with 8 bases between the two germline ends. CDR3 sequence reads: CASSSSLQETQYF. In DNA, the CDR3 is TGTGCCAGCAGCTCCTCCCTGCAAGAGACCCAGTACTTC.

The rearrangement joins TRBV2 to TRBJ1-6, with 9 positions matching TRBD1. The CDR3 runs to 15 residues. Germline assignment: CDR1 SNHLY and CDR2 FYNNEI. The trim removed 4 bases at V and 9 bases at J, leaving 7 bases unmatched. CDR3 residues: CASSAWTGVGSPLHF. The DNA for the CDR3 is TGTGCCAGCAGTGCGTGGACAGGGGTAGGTTCACCCCTCCACTTT.

Remarks on this clone: Other DNA sequences in this specimen translate into the identical CDR3. The CDR3 DNA follows: TGTGCCAGCTCACCAGGACTGGACAATGAGCAGTTCTTC. Protein: CASSPGLDNEQFF. The J gene is TRBJ2-1, the V gene TRBV18; D is possibly TRBD2 (5 bases). Trimming shortened V by 2 bases and J by 5 bases, and 7 bases separated the two germline ends. CDR1 and CDR2 from the germline V gene are KGHSH and LQKENI. CDR3 length: 13 amino acids.